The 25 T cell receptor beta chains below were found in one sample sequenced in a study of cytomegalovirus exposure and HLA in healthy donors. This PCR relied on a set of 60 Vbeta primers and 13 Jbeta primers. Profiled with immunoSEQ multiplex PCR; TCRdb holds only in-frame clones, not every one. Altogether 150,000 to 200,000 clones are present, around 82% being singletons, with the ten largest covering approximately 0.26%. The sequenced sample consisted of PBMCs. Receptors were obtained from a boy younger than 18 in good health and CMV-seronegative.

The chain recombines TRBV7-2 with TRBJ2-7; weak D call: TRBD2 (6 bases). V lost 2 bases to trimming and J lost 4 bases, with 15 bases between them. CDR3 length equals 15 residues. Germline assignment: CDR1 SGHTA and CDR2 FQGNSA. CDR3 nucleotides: TGTGCCAGCAGCTTATCTGTGCGGGAAGGGTACGAGCAGTACTTC. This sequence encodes CASSLSVREGYEQYF.

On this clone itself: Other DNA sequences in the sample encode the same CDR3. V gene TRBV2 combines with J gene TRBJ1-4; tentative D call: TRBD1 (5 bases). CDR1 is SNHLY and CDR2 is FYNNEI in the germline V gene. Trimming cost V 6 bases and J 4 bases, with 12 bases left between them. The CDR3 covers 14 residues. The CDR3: CASSLQGLNEKLFF. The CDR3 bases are TGTGCCAGCAGCCTTCAGGGACTTAATGAAAAACTGTTTTTT. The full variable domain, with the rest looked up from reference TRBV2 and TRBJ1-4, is EPEVTQTPSHQVTQMGQEVILRCVPISNHLYFYWYRQILGQKVEFLVSFYNNEISEKSEIFDDQFSVERPDGSNFTLKIRSTKLEDSAMYFCASSLQGLNEKLFFGSGTQLSVL.

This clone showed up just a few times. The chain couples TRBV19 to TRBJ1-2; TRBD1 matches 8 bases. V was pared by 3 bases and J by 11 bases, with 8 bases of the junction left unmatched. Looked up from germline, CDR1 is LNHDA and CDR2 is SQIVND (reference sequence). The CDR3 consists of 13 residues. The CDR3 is CASSIRQGANYTF. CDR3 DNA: TGTGCCAGTAGTATTCGGCAGGGGGCTAATTACACCTTC.

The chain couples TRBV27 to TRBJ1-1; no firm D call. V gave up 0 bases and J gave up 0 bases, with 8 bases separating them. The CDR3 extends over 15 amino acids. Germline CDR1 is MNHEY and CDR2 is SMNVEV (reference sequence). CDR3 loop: CASSLSHFMNTEAFF. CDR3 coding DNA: TGTGCCAGCAGTTTATCGCACTTCATGAACACTGAAGCTTTCTTT.

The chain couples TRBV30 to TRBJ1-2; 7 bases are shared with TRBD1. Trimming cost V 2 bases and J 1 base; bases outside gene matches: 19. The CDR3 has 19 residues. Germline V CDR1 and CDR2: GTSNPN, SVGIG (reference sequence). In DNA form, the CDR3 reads TGTGCCTGGAGTCCCTACGGAGGACAGGAGGCAGGGCGTAACTATGGCTACACCTTC. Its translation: CAWSPYGGQEAGRNYGYTF.

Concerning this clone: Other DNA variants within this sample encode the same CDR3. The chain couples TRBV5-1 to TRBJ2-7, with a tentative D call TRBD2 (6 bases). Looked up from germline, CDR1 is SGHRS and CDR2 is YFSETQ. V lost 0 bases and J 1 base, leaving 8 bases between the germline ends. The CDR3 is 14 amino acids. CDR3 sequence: CASSLGAGSYEQYF. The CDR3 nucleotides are TGCGCCAGCAGCTTGGGCGCGGGGTCCTACGAGCAGTACTTC.

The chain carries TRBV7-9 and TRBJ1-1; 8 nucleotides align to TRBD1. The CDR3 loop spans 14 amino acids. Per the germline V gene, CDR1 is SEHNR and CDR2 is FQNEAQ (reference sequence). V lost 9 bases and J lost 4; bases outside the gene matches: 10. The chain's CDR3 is CASSPRQGITEAFF. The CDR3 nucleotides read TGTGCCAGTAGCCCACGACAGGGGATCACTGAAGCTTTCTTT.

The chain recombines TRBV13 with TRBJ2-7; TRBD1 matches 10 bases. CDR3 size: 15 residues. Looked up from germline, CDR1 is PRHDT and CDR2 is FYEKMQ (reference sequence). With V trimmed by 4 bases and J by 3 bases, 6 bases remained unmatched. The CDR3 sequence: CASSSRDRGLYEQYF. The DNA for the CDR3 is TGTGCCAGCAGCTCTCGGGACAGGGGCCTCTACGAGCAGTACTTC.

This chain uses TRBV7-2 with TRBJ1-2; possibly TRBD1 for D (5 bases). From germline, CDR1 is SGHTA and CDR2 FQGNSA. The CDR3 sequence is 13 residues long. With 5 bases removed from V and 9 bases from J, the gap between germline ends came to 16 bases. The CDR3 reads CASSQGRGISYTF. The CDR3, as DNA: TGTGCCAGCAGCCAAGGGAGGGGTATTAGCTACACCTTC. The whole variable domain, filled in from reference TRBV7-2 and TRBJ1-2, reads GAGVSQSPSNKVTEKGKDVELRCDPISGHTALYWYRQSLGQGLEFLIYFQGNSAPDKSGLPSDRFSAERTGGSVSTLTIQRTQQEDSAVYLCASSQGRGISYTFGSGTRLTVV.

The CDR3 sequence: CASSVTSNYEQYF. The CDR3 nucleotides read TGTGCCAGCAGTGTGACTTCCAACTACGAGCAGTACTTC. The V and J genes are TRBV6-1 and TRBJ2-7; D is undetermined. CDR1 is MNHNS and CDR2 is SASEGT in the germline V gene. The CDR3 totals 13 residues. V shed 4 bases and J shed 3 bases, with 10 bases lying between them.

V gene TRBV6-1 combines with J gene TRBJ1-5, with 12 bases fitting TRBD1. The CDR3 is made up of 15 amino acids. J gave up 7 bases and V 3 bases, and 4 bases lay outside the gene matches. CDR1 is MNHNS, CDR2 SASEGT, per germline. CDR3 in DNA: TGTGCCAGCAGTGACGAAGGGACAGGGGGCCAGCCCCAGCATTTT. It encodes CASSDEGTGGQPQHF.

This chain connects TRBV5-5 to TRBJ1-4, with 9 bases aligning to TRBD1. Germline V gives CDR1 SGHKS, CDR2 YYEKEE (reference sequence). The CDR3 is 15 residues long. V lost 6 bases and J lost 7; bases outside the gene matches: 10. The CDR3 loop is CASTITDRGGEKLFF. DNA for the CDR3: TGTGCCAGCACCATTACGGACAGGGGAGGTGAAAAACTGTTTTTT.

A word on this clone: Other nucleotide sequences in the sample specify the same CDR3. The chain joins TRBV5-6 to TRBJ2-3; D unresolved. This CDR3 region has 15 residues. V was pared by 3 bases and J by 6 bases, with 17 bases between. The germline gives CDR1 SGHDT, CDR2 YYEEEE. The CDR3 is CASSYVLLRRDTQYF. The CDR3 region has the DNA TGTGCCAGCAGCTACGTACTTCTCCGCCGGGATACGCAGTATTTT.

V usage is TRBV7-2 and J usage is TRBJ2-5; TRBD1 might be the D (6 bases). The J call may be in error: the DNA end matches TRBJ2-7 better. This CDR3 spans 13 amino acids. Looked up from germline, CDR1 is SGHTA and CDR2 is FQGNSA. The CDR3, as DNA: TGTGCCAGCAGCGAGAGGACAGTTTACGAGCAGTACTTC. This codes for CASSERTVYEQYF.

Here the CDR3 reads CASSPSTSGTNEQFF. In DNA form, the CDR3 reads TGCGCCAGCAGCCCATCGACTAGCGGGACCAATGAGCAGTTCTTC. The rearrangement links TRBV5-1 to TRBJ2-1; TRBD2 agrees at 11 bases. V lost 4 bases, J lost 6 bases, and 6 bases stayed unmatched. Germline CDR1 reads SGHRS; CDR2 reads YFSETQ. This CDR3 has 15 residues.

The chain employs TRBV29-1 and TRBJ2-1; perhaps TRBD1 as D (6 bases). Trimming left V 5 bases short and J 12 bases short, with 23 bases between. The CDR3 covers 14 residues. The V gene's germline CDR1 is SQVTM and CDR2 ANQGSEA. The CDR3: CSVRGGLGVVWQFF. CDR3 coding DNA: TGCAGCGTTCGAGGGGGTCTAGGGGTAGTTTGGCAGTTCTTC.

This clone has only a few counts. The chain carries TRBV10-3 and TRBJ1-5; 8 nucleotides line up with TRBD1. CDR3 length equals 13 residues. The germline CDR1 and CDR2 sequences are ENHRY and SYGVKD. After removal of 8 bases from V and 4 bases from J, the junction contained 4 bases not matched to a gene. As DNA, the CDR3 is TGTGCCATCGCGACAGGGGTTAATCAGCCCCAGCATTTT. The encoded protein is CAIATGVNQPQHF.

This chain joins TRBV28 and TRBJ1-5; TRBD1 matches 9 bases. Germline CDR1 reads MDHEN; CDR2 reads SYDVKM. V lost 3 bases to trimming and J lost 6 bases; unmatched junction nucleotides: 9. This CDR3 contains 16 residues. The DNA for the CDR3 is TGTGCCAGCAGTTTCGAGACAGGGGGGGGTGGTCAGCCCCAGCATTTT. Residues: CASSFETGGGGQPQHF.

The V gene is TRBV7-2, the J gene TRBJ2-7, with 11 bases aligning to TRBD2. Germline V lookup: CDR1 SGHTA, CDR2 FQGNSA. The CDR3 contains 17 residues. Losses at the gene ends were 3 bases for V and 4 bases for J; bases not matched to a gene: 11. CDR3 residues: CASSFHSGGASAYEQYF. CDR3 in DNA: TGTGCCAGCAGCTTCCATAGCGGGGGGGCCTCAGCGTACGAGCAGTACTTC.

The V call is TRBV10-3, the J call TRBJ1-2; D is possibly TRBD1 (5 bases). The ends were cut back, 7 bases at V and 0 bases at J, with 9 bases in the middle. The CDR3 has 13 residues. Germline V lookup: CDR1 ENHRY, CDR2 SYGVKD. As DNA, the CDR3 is TGTGCCATCACCAGGGCGGCTAACTATGGCTACACCTTC. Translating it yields CAITRAANYGYTF.

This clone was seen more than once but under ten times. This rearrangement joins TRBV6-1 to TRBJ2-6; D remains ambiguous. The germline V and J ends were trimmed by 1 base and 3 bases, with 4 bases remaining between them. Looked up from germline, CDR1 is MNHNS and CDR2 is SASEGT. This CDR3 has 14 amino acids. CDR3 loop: CASSEGSGANVLTF. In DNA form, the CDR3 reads TGTGCCAGCAGTGAAGGGAGTGGGGCCAACGTCCTGACTTTC.

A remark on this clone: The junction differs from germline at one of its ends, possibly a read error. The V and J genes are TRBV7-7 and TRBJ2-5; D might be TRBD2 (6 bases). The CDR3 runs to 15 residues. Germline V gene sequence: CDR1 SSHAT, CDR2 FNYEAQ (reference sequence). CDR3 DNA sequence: TGTGCTAGCAGCTTAGCGGCGTCAGGCCAAGAGACCCAGTACTTC. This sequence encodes CASSLAASGQETQYF.

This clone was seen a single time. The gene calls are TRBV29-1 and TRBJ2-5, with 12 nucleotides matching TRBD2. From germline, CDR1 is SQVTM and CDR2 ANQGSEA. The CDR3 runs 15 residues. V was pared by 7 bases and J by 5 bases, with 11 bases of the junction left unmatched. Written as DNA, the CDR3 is TGCAGCGCGAGTCCCCTAGCGGGAGGGGATGAGACCCAGTACTTC. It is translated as CSASPLAGGDETQYF.

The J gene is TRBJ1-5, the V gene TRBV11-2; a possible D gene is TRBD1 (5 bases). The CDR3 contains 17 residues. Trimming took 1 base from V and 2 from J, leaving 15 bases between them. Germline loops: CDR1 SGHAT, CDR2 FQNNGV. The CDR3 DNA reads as TGTGCCAGCAGCTTAGGCCCCGGGAGGGGTCGCAATCAGCCCCAGCATTTT. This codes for CASSLGPGRGRNQPQHF. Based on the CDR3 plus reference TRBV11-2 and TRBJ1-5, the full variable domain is EAGVAQSPRYKIIEKRQSVAFWCNPISGHATLYWYQQILGQGPKLLIQFQNNGVVDDSQLPKDRFSAERLKGVDSTLKIQPAKLEDSAVYLCASSLGPGRGRNQPQHFGDGTRLSIL.

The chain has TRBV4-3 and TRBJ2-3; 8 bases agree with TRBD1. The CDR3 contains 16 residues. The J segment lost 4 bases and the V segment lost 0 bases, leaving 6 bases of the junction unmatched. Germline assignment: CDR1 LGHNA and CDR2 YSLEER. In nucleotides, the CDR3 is TGCGCCAGCAGCCAAGAGGCCGGACAGGGCCCAGATACGCAGTATTTT. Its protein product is CASSQEAGQGPDTQYF.